The 27 T cell receptor beta chains presented below share a single source sample, sequenced in a study of neurological immune-mediated disorders. One entry per CDR3 protein results from TCRdb running MiXCR on the 5' RACE reads. The sample includes around 37,000 distinct CDR3 sequences, 3% to 3.5% seen only once; the top ten take about 8.3%. Documented time point: longitudinal time-point 1 (baseline). Material: PBMCs. All receptors derive from an older woman with multiple sclerosis.

This clonotype was recorded at least ten times. The rearrangement joins TRBV15 to TRBJ1-1; D uncertain. This CDR3 has 16 amino acids. V gave up 0 bases and J gave up 0 bases, with 11 bases separating them. The germline V gene has CDR1 LNHNV and CDR2 YYDKDF (reference sequence). CDR3 DNA: TGTGCCACCAGCAGAGATTTTAGGGCGTTGAACACTGAAGCTTTCTTT. Its protein product is CATSRDFRALNTEAFF.

This clonotype was counted at least ten times. The rearrangement links TRBV5-5 to TRBJ1-3, with D unresolved. The ends were cut back, 4 bases at V and 0 bases at J, with 11 bases in the middle. Germline CDR1 and CDR2: SGHKS and YYEKEE (reference sequence). This CDR3 has 15 amino acids. The CDR3 region has the DNA TGTGCCAGCAGCCTGGTCCTGGGCTCTGGAAACACCATATATTTT. Protein sequence: CASSLVLGSGNTIYF.

This clonotype was observed at least ten times. The chain joins TRBV7-8 to TRBJ2-5; 12 nucleotides line up with TRBD2. V lost 4 bases and J lost 2; bases outside the gene matches: 2. CDR3 size: 15 residues. The germline V gene encodes CDR1 SGHVS and CDR2 FQNEAQ. In nucleotides, the CDR3 is TGTGCCAGCAGCTCTAGCGGGGGGGTACAAGAGACCCAGTACTTC. Translation: CASSSSGGVQETQYF.

This clonotype was seen a few times. The chain links TRBV6-1 to TRBJ2-3; 8 bases line up with TRBD1. The V and J ends lost 3 bases and 4 bases, in that order; junction bases with no gene match: 9. The germline gives CDR1 MNHNS, CDR2 SASEGT. The CDR3 extends over 16 amino acids. As DNA, the CDR3 is TGTGCCAGCAGTGATTACCCCGGACAGGGCGCAGATACGCAGTATTTT. Translating it yields CASSDYPGQGADTQYF.

This clonotype was picked up many times. The chain links TRBV5-6 to TRBJ2-6, with D perhaps TRBD2 (5 bases). CDR1 and CDR2 (germline): SGHDT, YYEEEE. Trimming left V 0 bases short and J 4 bases short, with 14 bases between. The CDR3 sequence is 17 residues long. CDR3 in DNA: TGTGCCAGCAGCTTGGCCAGGTTGCCGGGAGGGGCCAACGTCCTGACTTTC. It specifies CASSLARLPGGANVLTF.

This clonotype was seen only a few times. Compared with germline, one end of the junction differs, possibly owing to a read error. J is TRBJ1-5 and V is TRBV18; D remains ambiguous. The CDR3 length is 13 residues. The V gene's germline CDR1 is KGHSH and CDR2 LQKENI. In DNA form, the CDR3 reads TGTGCCAGCTCACCAGGCCTCAATCGGCCCCAGCATTTT. Translation gives CASSPGLNRPQHF.

This clonotype was seen at least ten times. The chain couples TRBV5-1 to TRBJ2-7, with D hard to call. In germline, CDR1 is SGHRS, CDR2 YFSETQ. Trimming took 8 bases from V and 4 from J, leaving 10 bases between them. The length of the CDR3 is 11 residues. The CDR3 DNA is TGCGCCAGACGCTTTAGGTACGAGCAGTACTTC. Its protein product is CARRFRYEQYF.

At least ten counts were recorded for this clonotype. The chain uses TRBV7-9 and TRBJ1-2; D unresolved. This CDR3 has 12 residues. The germline CDR1 and CDR2 sequences are SEHNR and FQNEAQ (reference sequence). V gave up 1 base and J gave up 8 bases, with 8 bases separating them. The DNA for the CDR3 is TGTGCCAGCAGCTTAGAATTGGTGGGCTACACCTTC. It yields the protein CASSLELVGYTF. Based on the CDR3 plus reference TRBV7-9 and TRBJ1-2, the full variable domain is DTGVSQNPRHKITKRGQNVTFRCDPISEHNRLYWYRQTLGQGPEFLTYFQNEAQLEKSRLLSDRFSAERPKGSFSTLEIQRTEQGDSAMYLCASSLELVGYTFGSGTRLTVV.

This clonotype was counted many times. The chain uses TRBV18 and TRBJ1-3; no definite D call. Germline V gene data show CDR1 as KGHSH and CDR2 as LQKENI. CDR3 length: 10 residues. The ends were cut back, 8 bases at V and 7 bases at J, with 6 bases in the middle. CDR3 sequence reads: CASEGNTIYF. CDR3 coding DNA: TGTGCCAGCGAAGGGAACACCATATATTTT.

This clonotype was seen ten or more times. The V and J genes are TRBV9 and TRBJ1-3; D gene unclear. V dropped 0 bases and J dropped 0 bases, with 13 bases sitting between them. This CDR3 contains 17 residues. CDR1 SGDLS and CDR2 YYNGEE come from the germline V gene. The CDR3 DNA follows: TGTGCCAGCAGCGTAGGAGGAACCCCCTACTCTGGAAACACCATATATTTT. This sequence encodes CASSVGGTPYSGNTIYF.

This clonotype has at least ten counts. This could be a read error, since a much larger clone is one nucleotide away. The chain combines TRBV7-2 with TRBJ2-7; 7 bases match TRBD1. Germline loops: CDR1 SGHTA, CDR2 FQGNSA. V lost 4 bases, J lost 4 bases, and 4 bases stayed unmatched. The CDR3 covers 13 residues. The CDR3 bases are TGTGCCAGCAGCTCCAAGACAGGGTACGAGCAGTACTTC. Amino acids: CASSSKTGYEQYF.

This clonotype was observed many times. The chain uses TRBV20-1 and TRBJ2-1; D remains ambiguous. Between the trimmed V and J ends, which lost 1 base and 7 bases, there was a span of 5 bases. CDR3 size: 11 residues. Germline assignment: CDR1 DFQATT and CDR2 SNEGSKA (reference sequence). The CDR3 DNA sequence: TGCAGTGCTAGAGGGTTAAATGAGCAGTTCTTC. It codes for CSARGLNEQFF.

There are many counts of this clonotype. This chain joins TRBV20-1 and TRBJ2-7; weak D call: TRBD1 (5 bases). Trimming cost V 0 bases and J 4 bases, with 16 bases left between them. The length of the CDR3 is 15 residues. CDR1 DFQATT and CDR2 SNEGSKA come from the germline V gene (reference sequence). In DNA form, the CDR3 reads TGCAGTGCTAGAGATTTGGAAGGGGATCTATACGAGCAGTACTTC. Its translation: CSARDLEGDLYEQYF.

This clonotype was detected ten times or more. The V and J genes are TRBV7-9 and TRBJ2-7; D remains ambiguous. The V end was cut by 1 base, the J end by 1 base, with 8 bases between. The CDR3 extends over 14 amino acids. The germline gives CDR1 SEHNR, CDR2 FQNEAQ (reference sequence). The CDR3 sequence is CASSLEGTSYEQYF. CDR3 nucleotides: TGTGCCAGCAGCTTAGAGGGTACGTCCTACGAGCAGTACTTC.

The table lists this clonotype with many counts. This chain links TRBV20-1 with TRBJ1-6, with a possible D match to TRBD1 (5 bases). Trimming left V 1 base short and J 0 bases short, with 7 bases between. The CDR3 contains 15 residues. The V gene's germline CDR1 is DFQATT and CDR2 SNEGSKA (reference sequence). For the CDR3, the DNA is TGCAGTGCTAGAGGACAGAGCTCCTATAATTCACCCCTCCACTTT. Protein product: CSARGQSSYNSPLHF.

The chain couples TRBV7-6 to TRBJ1-6; 7 bases are a match to TRBD1. CDR3 length: 15 amino acids. Germline V gene data show CDR1 as SGHVS and CDR2 as FNYEAQ. The V and J ends lost 3 bases and 7 bases, in that order; junction bases with no gene match: 6. This CDR3 reads CASSLGQTRNSPLHF. The CDR3 nucleotides are TGTGCCAGCAGCTTGGGACAGACCCGAAATTCACCCCTCCACTTT.

This clonotype has ten or more counts. The gene calls are TRBV5-1 and TRBJ2-7; D ambiguous. Germline CDR1 and CDR2: SGHRS and YFSETQ. The V and J ends lost 4 bases and 3 bases respectively, with 14 bases between them. The CDR3 runs to 14 residues. CDR3 coding DNA: TGCGCCAGCAGCCCAACGGGCTTATACTACGAGCAGTACTTC. It specifies CASSPTGLYYEQYF. Together with reference TRBV5-1 and TRBJ2-7, the CDR3 gives the full variable domain: KAGVTQTPRYLIKTRGQQVTLSCSPISGHRSVSWYQQTPGQGLQFLFEYFSETQRNKGNFPGRFSGRQFSNSRSEMNVSTLELGDSALYLCASSPTGLYYEQYFGPGTRLTVT.

At least ten counts were recorded for this clonotype. The rearrangement joins TRBV20-1 to TRBJ2-1, with D unresolved. Between the trimmed V and J ends, which lost 6 bases and 6 bases, there was a span of 12 bases. CDR1 is DFQATT and CDR2 is SNEGSKA in the germline V gene (reference sequence). The CDR3 length is 12 residues. In DNA form, the CDR3 reads TGCAGTGCGCGCGGTCCGGGCAATGAGCAGTTCTTC. Its protein product is CSARGPGNEQFF.

This clonotype appeared many times. This rearrangement joins TRBV5-1 to TRBJ1-5; 9 nucleotides align to TRBD1. Trimming removed 0 bases from V and 4 bases from J; junction bases left unmatched: 2. This CDR3 is 15 amino acids long. Germline V lookup: CDR1 SGHRS, CDR2 YFSETQ. The CDR3 DNA sequence: TGCGCCAGCAGCTTGGGGGACAGGGTTAATCAGCCCCAGCATTTT. Its translation: CASSLGDRVNQPQHF.

At least ten counts were recorded for this clonotype. The chain recombines TRBV5-6 with TRBJ2-7, with 9 nucleotides matching TRBD1. From germline, CDR1 is SGHDT and CDR2 YYEEEE. The V gene end was trimmed by 4 bases and the J gene end by 2 bases; junction bases not matched to a gene: 1. This CDR3 has 13 amino acids. CDR3: CASSRDRAYEQYF. The CDR3 DNA reads TGTGCCAGCAGCAGGGACAGGGCCTACGAGCAGTACTTC.

This clonotype has a count of ten or more. This chain uses TRBV5-1 with TRBJ1-1; possibly TRBD1 for D (6 bases). Deletions cut 4 bases from V and 1 base from J, with 14 bases between. This CDR3 is 15 amino acids long. Germline CDR1 is SGHRS and CDR2 is YFSETQ. The CDR3 spells CASSGGGTSNTEAFF. The CDR3, as DNA: TGCGCCAGCAGCGGGGGGGGCACTTCGAACACTGAAGCTTTCTTT.

In its sample, this clonotype was seen many times. The chain has TRBV6-6 and TRBJ2-3; D is tentatively TRBD1 or TRBD2 (5 bases each). Germline V lookup: CDR1 MNHNY, CDR2 SVGAGI (reference sequence). V was cut by 4 bases and J by 9 bases, with 11 bases left in between. CDR3 length: 12 amino acids. The CDR3: CASSSRDGTQYF. The CDR3 nucleotides are TGTGCCAGCAGTTCCCGGGACGGGACGCAGTATTTT.

This clonotype was counted at least ten times. In nucleotides, the CDR3 is TGCAGTGCTAGATCCCGGGACAGTCAGCCCCAGCATTTT. Translation gives CSARSRDSQPQHF. The chain employs TRBV20-1 and TRBJ1-5; 7 positions agree with TRBD1. The CDR3 totals 13 residues. V was clipped by 2 bases and J by 6 bases; unmatched bases: 4. Germline CDR1 is DFQATT and CDR2 is SNEGSKA (reference sequence).

This clonotype was recorded at least ten times. The CDR3 nucleotides are TGTGCCAGCAGCTTCGGGACAGGGTCGTCTGGGGCCAACGTCCTGACTTTC. Translated, it gives CASSFGTGSSGANVLTF. V and J are TRBV5-6 and TRBJ2-6; 9 nucleotides agree with TRBD1. Trimming removed 2 bases from V and 1 base from J; junction bases left unmatched: 4. CDR3 size: 17 residues. Per germline, CDR1 SGHDT and CDR2 YYEEEE.

This clonotype has at least ten counts. The chain couples TRBV6-5 to TRBJ2-5; 12 bases are shared with TRBD1. Germline V gene data show CDR1 as MNHEY and CDR2 as SVGAGI. This CDR3 has 15 amino acids. V gave up 0 bases and J gave up 5 bases; unmatched junction bases: 1. The CDR3 sequence: CASSYSGQGAETQYF. The CDR3 region has the DNA TGTGCCAGCAGTTACTCGGGACAGGGGGCTGAGACCCAGTACTTC.

This clonotype has at least ten counts. The chain couples TRBV20-1 to TRBJ2-7; 9 nucleotides agree with TRBD1. Germline CDR1 DFQATT, CDR2 SNEGSKA (reference sequence). The length of the CDR3 is 13 residues. The ends lost 7 bases at V and 4 bases at J; junction bases unmatched: 8. CDR3 DNA sequence: TGCAGTGTTCACAGGGGGCTGGGTTACGAGCAGTACTTC. Residues: CSVHRGLGYEQYF.

This clonotype was detected ten times or more. The rearrangement uses TRBV6-5 and TRBJ2-3; a possible D gene is TRBD2 (6 bases). This CDR3 has 17 amino acids. The germline V and J ends were trimmed by 2 bases and 6 bases, with 21 bases remaining between them. CDR1 is MNHEY and CDR2 is SVGAGI in the germline V gene. This chain's CDR3 is CASSYTPPTSGWDTQYF. In nucleotides, the CDR3 is TGTGCCAGCAGTTACACCCCACCGACTAGTGGCTGGGATACGCAGTATTTT.